The subject of this entry is one T cell receptor (beta chain). This sample was taken from a study of blood T cell repertoires in COVID-19. The overall study: Samples came from the United States, Italy and Spain, spanning acute and convalescent COVID-19. PBMCs, B-cell-depleted T cells, or T cells were the source of the cDNA or gDNA that made up the material.

In the authors' workflow: Reference gene primer amplification gave estimated nucleated cell counts. Clones were sequenced by immunoSEQ multiplex PCR, and TCRdb holds only the in-frame ones, with some missing. D and trimming come from the DNA, and the V and J calls and clone size come from that table. The sample consists of over 100,000 clones, around 88% of them appearing once. Germline CDR1 SGHNT, CDR2 YYREEE (reference sequence). Trimming shortened V by 3 bases and J by 2 bases, and 15 bases separated the two germline ends. This CDR3 has 15 amino acids. The receptor's source is a human donor with acute or convalescent COVID-19. The donor label of this sample is uncertain. The sequencing sample was made of peripheral blood. The V gene is TRBV5-4, the J gene TRBJ2-7, with a weak D call TRBD2 (6 bases). The CDR3 sequence is CASSYLGRGTYEQYF. For the CDR3, the DNA is TGTGCCAGCAGCTACTTGGGGCGGGGAACCTACGAGCAGTACTTC.